The following is a T cell receptor beta chain sequence with its context. The target antigen is unknown. The authors split each subset's genomic DNA evenly across several immunoSEQ plates. Here immunoSEQ multiplex PCR was the method, and the copy in TCRdb shows in-frame clones only, minus some. Of 2 million to 2.5 million clones in the sample, approximately 94% were seen once. These data are taken from a study of shared clonotypes between healthy human individuals. Overall study results and limits: Incomplete sequencing of sorted subsets was indicated by rarefaction despite large depth.

V was clipped by 8 bases and J by 4 bases, with 15 bases between them. The germline V gene encodes CDR1 GTSNPN and CDR2 SVGIG (reference sequence). The CDR3 contains 13 residues. Material for sequencing was naive CD4+ T cells sorted from blood. Sample subset: CD45RA+ positively selected. The J gene is TRBJ2-1, the V gene TRBV30; D is uncertain. This TCR came from a man between 18 and 29 years old in good health. The CDR3 nucleotides read TGTGCCGTAAAAGGACCCAAATACAATGAGCAGTTCTTC. Protein sequence: CAVKGPKYNEQFF. The variable domain in full, completed from reference TRBV30 and TRBJ2-1, reads SQTIHQWPATLVQPVGSPLSLECTVEGTSNPNLYWYRQAAGRGLQLLFYSVGIGQISSEVPQNLSASRPQDRQFILSSKKLLLSDSGFYLCAVKGPKYNEQFFGPGTRLTVL.